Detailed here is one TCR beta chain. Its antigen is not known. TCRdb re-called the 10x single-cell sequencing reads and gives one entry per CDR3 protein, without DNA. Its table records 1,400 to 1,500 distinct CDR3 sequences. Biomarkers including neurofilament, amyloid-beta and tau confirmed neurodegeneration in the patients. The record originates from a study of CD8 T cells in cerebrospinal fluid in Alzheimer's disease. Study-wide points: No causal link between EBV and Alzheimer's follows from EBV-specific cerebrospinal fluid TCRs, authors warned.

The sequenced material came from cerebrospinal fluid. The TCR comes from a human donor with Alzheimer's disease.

Here the CDR3 reads CASSQDWLAGHNEQFF. J is TRBJ2-1 and V is TRBV4-3. CDR1 and CDR2 from the germline V gene are LGHNA and YSLEER. This CDR3 spans 16 amino acids.